This T cell receptor beta chain is from a study of a mutant IDH1 vaccine in newly diagnosed glioma. General study points: A vaccine-induced immune response developed in 93.3% of the patients.

Time point defined: week 23, last vaccination. Every vaccination contained 300 ug of the mutant IDH1 20-mer peptide and was paired with topical imiquimod. Profiling relied on immunoSEQ multiplex PCR, and the TCRdb table lists in-frame clones only, not all of them. The repertoire includes approximately 66,000 clones, around 82% of them detected once, and 10% to 15% sits in the top ten. Trimming shortened V by 5 bases and J by 0 bases, and 14 bases separated the two germline ends. Germline V lookup: CDR1 SNHLY, CDR2 FYNNEI. The CDR3 runs to 16 residues. Of note for this clone: The antigen is not known.

The chain links TRBV2 to TRBJ1-3; TRBD1 might be the D (6 bases). The clonotype comes from a man between 18 and 29 years old with glioma. The source material was PBMCs, sampled from a glioma patient whose treatment included an IDH1 peptide vaccine. The CDR3 region has the DNA TGTGCCAGCAGTTCCAGGACAGCCTTCTCTGGAAACACCATATATTTT. Translated, it gives CASSSRTAFSGNTIYF.